This TCR beta chain was sequenced during a study of blood T cell repertoires in COVID-19. Study details: Specimens from acute and convalescent COVID-19 originated in the United States, Italy and Spain. Sample material is recorded as cDNA or gDNA derived from T cells, B-cell-depleted T cells, or PBMCs.

This CDR3 is built from 15 residues. Unmatched junction bases numbered 8, after V lost 2 bases and J lost 7 bases. Germline V lookup: CDR1 SGDLS, CDR2 YYNGEE. This clone was counted a single time. The table came from immunoSEQ multiplex PCR; TCRdb's copy has only in-frame clones and leaves some out. The sample includes 350,000 or so clones, around 87% of them seen just once. In Seattle, patients joined the study during active infection and were tracked longitudinally. Sequenced sample: peripheral blood. The receptor was derived from a woman in her thirties with COVID-19, enrolled during active disease. The chain couples TRBV9 to TRBJ2-3, with 9 bases aligning to TRBD2. The chain's CDR3 is CASSVVSSGKNTQYF. CDR3 in DNA: TGTGCCAGCAGCGTGGTGTCTAGCGGGAAGAATACGCAGTATTTT.